Detailed here is one T cell receptor beta chain. The sample belongs to a study of shared clonotypes between healthy human individuals. CDR3 length equals 12 residues. The V end lost 4 bases, the J end lost 7 bases, and 10 bases lay between the germline ends. CDR1 is LGHNT and CDR2 is FRNRAP in the germline V gene. The repertoire was sequenced with immunoSEQ multiplex PCR; TCRdb's copy has only in-frame clones and lacks some. The sample includes 2 million to 3 million clones, 80% to 95% of them seen just once. Specimen: naive CD4+ T cells from PBMCs. The sample's subset: CD45RA+ positively selected. The chain joins TRBV12-5 to TRBJ1-1; D remains unclear. The sequence came from a man younger than 30 in good health. Some clones in this sample may be carry-over from other donors' samples. The CDR3: CASGSRGGEAFF. For the CDR3, the DNA is TGTGCTAGTGGTTCGCGGGGTGGTGAAGCTTTCTTT.